This TCR beta chain was sequenced for a study of T cells after yellow fever vaccination (dated by TCRdb to between 2018 and 2021). At the level of the whole study: The SMART-Seq v4 Ultra Low Input RNA kit was used to prepare libraries from fractions with low cell numbers. Bulk TCR alpha and beta repertoires were sequenced longitudinally to track T-cell clones before and after primary and booster YFV17D yellow fever vaccination. Two healthy male donors, one aged 18 to 30 and one aged 30 to 39 years, were included in the cohort. Blood samples were taken at several timepoints before and after primary and secondary immunization, and bulk PBMC replicates and cell subsets were isolated.

Synthesis of TCR cDNA relied on 5'RACE template switching, a step that introduced a universal primer site along with unique molecular identifiers. Priming of cDNA synthesis was performed from both the TCR alpha and TCR beta constant segments. Libraries were amplified in two PCR steps, with sample barcodes and sequencing adapters added in the second step. Sequencing of libraries was done on Illumina HiSeq 2500 (2x100 bp) or NovaSeq (2x150 bp). For the original study's pipeline: Demultiplexing of reads and collapsing into UMI consensus sequences were performed with MIGEC, and V(D)J alignment was carried out with MiXCR. Using edgeR on replicate PBMC samples, clonotypes were called vaccine-responding if FDR was below 0.01 and the log2 fold change was above 5 up to day 15. Each bulk clonotype was labeled CD4 or CD8 based on which sequenced repertoire, CD4 or CD8, contained the clonotype at higher abundance. The public reads were quality trimmed at Q25 with fastp and then assembled into clones with MiXCR by TCRdb, keeping productive beta chains. All rows with the same CDR3 protein become a single entry with the most common DNA and genes. These V and J calls derive from TCRdb rather than the authors' analysis. The sample records 500,000 to 550,000 distinct CDR3 sequences, 20% to 25% of which are singletons. Of the sample, approximately 15% is held by the ten largest clones.

The paper's findings and limits, for the study overall: A small share of clonotypes was detected in both CD4 and CD8 compartments, with the overlap likely arising from convergent recombination. The secondary T-cell response was found to be weaker but faster than the primary response, with a peak reached on day 5 rather than on day 15. Only a couple of donors were included in the study, so the extent to which the findings can be generalized is limited. Because abundant contaminating clonotypes from the bulk population could be contained in FACS-sorted repertoires, computational filtering was required. After the booster, most clones that had expanded after primary vaccination were detected again (approximately 97% of CD4 and more than 85% of CD8), suggesting broad maintenance of memory.

With respect to this clonotype: The antigen it binds to is not known. Base qualities are not at hand, and no much larger clone is one base apart.

The meaning of the sample's treatment or condition label: live attenuated yellow fever vaccine strain. Two biological replicates of bulk PBMCs were collected at each blood-draw timepoint. A standard Ficoll-Paque protocol was used to isolate PBMCs from peripheral blood. TriZol was used to extract RNA from bulk PBMCs, from CD4 and CD8 fractions, and from dextramer-positive and dextramer-negative fractions. Sample: PBMCs, taken about 20 days after the first yellow fever vaccination. This clonotype was sampled from a man aged 18 to 30 who received the YFV17D yellow fever vaccine.

The DNA is as follows: TGTGCCAGCAGCTTAGATCTTATGGGTGAGCAGTTCTTC. This encodes CASSLDLMGEQFF. The rearranged segments are TRBV11-2 and TRBJ2-1, with no confidently assigned D gene. Trimming takes 0 bases from V and 9 bases from J, and the germline ends sit 9 bases apart. Reading from cysteine to phenylalanine, the CDR3 counts 13 amino acids. Only the CDR3 DNA stays, 39 bases, in frame from base 1. CDR1 and CDR2, per the germline V gene, are SGHAT and FQNNGV.